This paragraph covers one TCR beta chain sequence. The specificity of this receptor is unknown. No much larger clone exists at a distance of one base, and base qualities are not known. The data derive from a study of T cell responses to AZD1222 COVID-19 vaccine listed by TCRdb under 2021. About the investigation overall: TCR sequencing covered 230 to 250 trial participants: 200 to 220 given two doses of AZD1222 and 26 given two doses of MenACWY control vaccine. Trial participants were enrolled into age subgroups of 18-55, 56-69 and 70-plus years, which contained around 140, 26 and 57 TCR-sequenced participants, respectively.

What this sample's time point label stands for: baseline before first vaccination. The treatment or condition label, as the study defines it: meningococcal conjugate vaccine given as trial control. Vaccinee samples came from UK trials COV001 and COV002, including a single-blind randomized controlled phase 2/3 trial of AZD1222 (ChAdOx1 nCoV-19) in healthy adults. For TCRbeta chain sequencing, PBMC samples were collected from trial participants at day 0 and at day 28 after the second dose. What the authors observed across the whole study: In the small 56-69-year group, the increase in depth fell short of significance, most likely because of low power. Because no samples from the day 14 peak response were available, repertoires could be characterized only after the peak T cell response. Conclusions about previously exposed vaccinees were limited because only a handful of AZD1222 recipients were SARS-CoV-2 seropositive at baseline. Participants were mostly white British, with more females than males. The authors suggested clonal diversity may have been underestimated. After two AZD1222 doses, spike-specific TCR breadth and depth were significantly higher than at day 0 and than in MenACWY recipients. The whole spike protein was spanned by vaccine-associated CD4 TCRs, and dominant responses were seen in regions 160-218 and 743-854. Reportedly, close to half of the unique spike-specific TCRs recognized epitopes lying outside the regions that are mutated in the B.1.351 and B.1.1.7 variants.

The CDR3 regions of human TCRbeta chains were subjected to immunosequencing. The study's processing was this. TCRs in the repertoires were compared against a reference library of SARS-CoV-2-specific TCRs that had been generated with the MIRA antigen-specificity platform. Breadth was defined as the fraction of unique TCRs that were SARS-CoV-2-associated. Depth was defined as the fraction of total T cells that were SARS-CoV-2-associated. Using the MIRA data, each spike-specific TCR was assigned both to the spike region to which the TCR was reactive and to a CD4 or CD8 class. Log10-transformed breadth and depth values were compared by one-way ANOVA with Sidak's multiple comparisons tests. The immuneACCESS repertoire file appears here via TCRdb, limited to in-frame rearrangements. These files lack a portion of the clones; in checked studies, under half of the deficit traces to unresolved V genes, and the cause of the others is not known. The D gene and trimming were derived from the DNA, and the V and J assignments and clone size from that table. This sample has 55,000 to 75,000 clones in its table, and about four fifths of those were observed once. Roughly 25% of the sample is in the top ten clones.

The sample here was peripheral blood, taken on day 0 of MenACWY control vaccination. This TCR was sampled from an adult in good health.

This receptor has the CDR3 CASSSSGGQYNEQFF. The DNA reads TGTGCCAGCAGCTCTAGCGGGGGGCAATACAATGAGCAGTTCTTC. The sequence is built from TRBV7-3 and TRBJ2-1; a stretch of 11 junction bases matches TRBD2. The CDR3 spans 15 residues, from the cysteine through the phenylalanine. This entry keeps only the CDR3 DNA: 45 bases, framed from base 1. Reading the germline V gene gives CDR1 SGHTA and CDR2 FQGTGA. V loses 4 bases at its end and J loses 4 bases; junction bases beyond the gene matches: 3.